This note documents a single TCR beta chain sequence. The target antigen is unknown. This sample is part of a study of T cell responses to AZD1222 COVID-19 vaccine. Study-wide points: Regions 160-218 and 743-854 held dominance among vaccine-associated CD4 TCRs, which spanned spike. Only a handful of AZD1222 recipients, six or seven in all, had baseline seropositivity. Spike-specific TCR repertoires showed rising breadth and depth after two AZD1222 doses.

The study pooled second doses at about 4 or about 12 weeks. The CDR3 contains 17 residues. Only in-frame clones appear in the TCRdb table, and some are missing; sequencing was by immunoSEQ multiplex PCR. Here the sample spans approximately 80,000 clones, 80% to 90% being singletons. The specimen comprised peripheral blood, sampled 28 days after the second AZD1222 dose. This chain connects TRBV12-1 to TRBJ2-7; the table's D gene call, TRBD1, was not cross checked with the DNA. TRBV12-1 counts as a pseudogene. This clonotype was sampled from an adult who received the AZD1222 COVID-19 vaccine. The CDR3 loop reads CASSPHLAGTGDYEQYF. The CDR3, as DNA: TGTGCCAGCAGCCCTCATCTGGCCGGGACAGGGGACTACGAGCAGTACTTC.